The next 10 T cell receptor beta chains were all read from a single sample in a study of blood T cell repertoires in COVID-19 (TCRdb year 2020). Library method: the immunoSEQ multiplex PCR assay. The table comes from immuneACCESS by way of TCRdb, which keeps in-frame sequences with V and J called. Part of the clones is missing from these tables; in studies checked, under half for an unresolved V gene and the rest for unknown reasons. The sample includes roughly 120,000 clones, with roughly nine tenths observed a single time. Together, the top ten hold roughly 8% of the sample. The specimen sequenced was peripheral blood. The receptors were gathered from a man between 65 and 85 years old who had recovered from COVID-19.

V and J are TRBV7-3 and TRBJ2-1; 9 positions match TRBD1. Germline CDR1 and CDR2: SGHTA and FQGTGA. The CDR3 covers 15 residues. After removal of 5 bases from V and 6 bases from J, the junction contained 8 bases not matched to a gene. The CDR3 coding sequence is TGTGCCAGCAGCCTTGACAGGGGGGGTTTCAATGAGCAGTTCTTC. Its translation is CASSLDRGGFNEQFF.

The count of this clone is one. This chain links TRBV11-3 with TRBJ2-3; 8 nucleotides line up with TRBD2. CDR1 SGHNT and CDR2 YENEEA come from the germline V gene. The CDR3 is 15 amino acids. Unmatched junction bases numbered 8, after V lost 5 bases and J lost 4 bases. The CDR3, as DNA: TGTGCCAGCAGCCTTGGGCGCGGGGGGCCAGATACGCAGTATTTT. Amino acids: CASSLGRGGPDTQYF. Full variable domain (remainder filled in from reference TRBV11-3 and TRBJ2-3): EAGVVQSPRYKIIEKKQPVAFWCNPISGHNTLYWYLQNLGQGPELLIRYENEEAVDDSQLPKDRFSAERLKGVDSTLKIQPAELGDSAVYLCASSLGRGGPDTQYFGPGTRLTVL.

This chain connects TRBV2 to TRBJ1-1; 9 nucleotides agree with TRBD1. CDR3 size: 14 residues. The germline CDR1 and CDR2 sequences are SNHLY and FYNNEI. After removal of 4 bases from V and 5 bases from J, the junction contained 5 bases not matched to a gene. The CDR3 protein is CASSGDRGSTEAFF. For the CDR3, the DNA is TGTGCCAGCAGTGGAGACAGGGGGTCGACTGAAGCTTTCTTT. The full variable domain, completed using reference TRBV2 and TRBJ1-1, is EPEVTQTPSHQVTQMGQEVILRCVPISNHLYFYWYRQILGQKVEFLVSFYNNEISEKSEIFDDQFSVERPDGSNFTLKIRSTKLEDSAMYFCASSGDRGSTEAFFGQGTRLTVV.

The chain joins TRBV5-4 to TRBJ2-4, with D perhaps TRBD1 (5 bases). Germline V gene sequence: CDR1 SGHNT, CDR2 YYREEE (reference sequence). The CDR3 has 15 amino acids. Trimming took off 3 bases at V and 3 bases at J, with 13 bases between the two ends. CDR3 bases: TGTGCCAGCAGCTCTCTGGGGCAGGACAAAAACATTCAGTACTTC. It yields the protein CASSSLGQDKNIQYF.

The V gene is TRBV6-5, the J gene TRBJ1-4, with 9 bases identical to TRBD1. The CDR3 is made up of 14 amino acids. The junction had 6 bases not matched to a gene; V was cut back by 6 bases and J by 7 bases. CDR1 and CDR2 from the germline V gene are MNHEY and SVGAGI. The CDR3 DNA reads TGTGCCAGCAGCCCCGGGACAGGGCGTGAAAAACTGTTTTTT. This codes for CASSPGTGREKLFF.

As DNA, the CDR3 is TGTGCCACCAGCGCCTACAGGGACGTCTGGGAAAAACTGTTTTTT. Amino acid sequence: CATSAYRDVWEKLFF. The chain links TRBV15 to TRBJ1-4; possibly TRBD1 for D (6 bases). Trimming removed 5 bases from V and 8 bases from J, with 18 bases in between. Germline V gene lookup returns CDR1 LNHNV and CDR2 YYDKDF (reference sequence). This CDR3 comprises 15 residues.

This chain links TRBV7-3 with TRBJ1-1; no clear D gene. Germline CDR1 reads SGHTA; CDR2 reads FQGTGA. The CDR3 length is 14 residues. Trimming shortened V by 2 bases and J by 2 bases, and 9 bases separated the two germline ends. CDR3 sequence reads: CASSLLGSNTEAFF. CDR3 DNA sequence: TGTGCCAGCAGCTTACTCGGGAGTAACACTGAAGCTTTCTTT.

This chain joins TRBV5-4 and TRBJ2-5; 7 bases map to TRBD1. In germline, CDR1 is SGHNT, CDR2 YYREEE (reference sequence). This CDR3 has 15 residues. The junction had 10 bases not matched to a gene; V was cut back by 4 bases and J by 4 bases. The CDR3 sequence is CASSPGDRAGETQYF. The CDR3 coding sequence is TGTGCCAGCAGCCCAGGTGACAGGGCGGGAGAGACCCAGTACTTC.

The gene calls are TRBV3-1 (or the pseudogene TRBV3-2) and TRBJ2-1; D is ambiguous. The CDR3 runs 15 residues. Trimming took 0 bases from V and 4 from J, leaving 10 bases between them. CDR1 is LGHDT, CDR2 YNNKEL, per germline (reference sequence). The CDR3 coding sequence is TGTGCCAGCAGCCAAGATGTGGCGAGGTACAATGAGCAGTTCTTC. Amino acid sequence: CASSQDVARYNEQFF.

The V and J genes are TRBV4-2 and TRBJ2-5, with 8 bases fitting TRBD1. Per the germline V gene, CDR1 is LGHNA and CDR2 is YNFKEQ. The CDR3 length is 14 residues. V trimming: 2 bases; J trimming: 5 bases; junction bases outside the gene matches: 4. The CDR3 protein is CASSQNRGRETQYF. The CDR3 region has the DNA TGTGCCAGCAGCCAAAACAGGGGGAGGGAGACCCAGTACTTC.